These 9 T cell receptor beta chains came from one sample sequenced in a study of immune cell composition in non-small cell lung cancer. Clones were read by immunoSEQ multiplex PCR, and TCRdb kept only the in-frame ones, dropping some. This repertoire shows more than 11,000 clones, roughly 80% found once; its top ten account for around 10%. The sample comprised lung tumor tissue. Receptor source: a human donor with non-small cell lung cancer.

This chain links TRBV5-5 with TRBJ1-2; D is unclear. This CDR3 has 13 residues. V was clipped by 4 bases and J by 8 bases, with 15 bases between them. Germline CDR1 SGHKS, CDR2 YYEKEE (reference sequence). The CDR3 loop is CASSLLGSRGYTF. CDR3 bases: TGTGCCAGCAGCCTGTTGGGGTCGCGAGGCTACACCTTC.

The chain couples TRBV19 to TRBJ1-5; D perhaps matches TRBD1 (5 bases). The germline gives CDR1 LNHDA, CDR2 SQIVND (reference sequence). Trimming took off 4 bases at V and 4 bases at J, with 5 bases between the two ends. The CDR3 runs 12 residues. DNA for the CDR3: TGTGCCAGTAGTACAGGGAATCAGCCCCAGCATTTT. Its translation is CASSTGNQPQHF.

This chain uses TRBV27 with TRBJ2-3; TRBD2 agrees at 8 bases. Looked up from germline, CDR1 is MNHEY and CDR2 is SMNVEV (reference sequence). V lost 6 bases and J lost 5; bases outside the gene matches: 4. The CDR3 extends over 13 amino acids. DNA for the CDR3: TGTGCCAGCAGAAGCGGGAGCGGAGATACGCAGTATTTT. This translates into CASRSGSGDTQYF.

The gene calls are TRBV6-5 and TRBJ1-3; D ambiguous. V was pared by 11 bases and J by 0 bases, with 8 bases between. CDR1 is MNHEY and CDR2 is SVGAGI in the germline V gene. CDR3 length: 12 amino acids. The DNA for the CDR3 is TGTGCCGTCCTCTCCTCTGGAAACACCATATATTTT. The encoded protein is CAVLSSGNTIYF.

The genes are TRBV9 and TRBJ2-3, with a possible D match to TRBD2 (5 bases). V lost 0 bases and J lost 4, with 9 bases in between. The germline V gene encodes CDR1 SGDLS and CDR2 YYNGEE. The CDR3 is 14 amino acids. The CDR3 region is CASSVAGKADTQYF. The CDR3 nucleotides read TGTGCCAGCAGCGTAGCGGGAAAGGCAGATACGCAGTATTTT.

This clone has only a few counts. The rearrangement joins TRBV11-2 to TRBJ2-4, with 7 bases lining up with TRBD2. Germline-derived CDR1 and CDR2 are SGHAT and FQNNGV. V shed 0 bases and J 5 bases; nucleotides not matched to a gene: 4. This CDR3 spans 15 amino acids. The DNA of the CDR3 is TGTGCCAGCAGCTTAGAAATGGGGAGGGAAAACATTCAGTACTTC. Its translation: CASSLEMGRENIQYF.

This chain uses TRBV9 with TRBJ2-7; D possibly corresponds to TRBD1 (5 bases). V was clipped by 0 bases and J by 6 bases, with 13 bases between them. In germline, CDR1 is SGDLS, CDR2 YYNGEE. This CDR3 region has 14 residues. The CDR3 here is CASSVGPQGFEQYF. The CDR3 DNA is TGTGCCAGCAGCGTAGGACCCCAGGGTTTCGAGCAGTACTTC.

The chain joins TRBV4-3 to TRBJ2-1; weak D call: TRBD2 (7 bases). The CDR3 extends over 17 amino acids. V lost 4 bases, J lost 0 bases, and 16 bases lay in between. Per germline, CDR1 LGHNA and CDR2 YSLEER. In DNA, the CDR3 is TGCGCCAGCAGCCGGGAGGGGGTCTCTAGCTCCTACAATGAGCAGTTCTTC. This codes for CASSREGVSSSYNEQFF.

The chain is built from TRBV6-1 and TRBJ1-5; possible D gene TRBD1, 5 bases. The germline gives CDR1 MNHNS, CDR2 SASEGT. CDR3 length: 14 amino acids. Trimming removed 6 bases at V and 10 bases at J, with 19 bases between. CDR3 sequence (DNA): TGTGCCAGCAGCTTCTCGGGGGAGAGATACCCCCAGCATTTT. Its translation is CASSFSGERYPQHF.